One TCR beta chain is described in this entry. Its antigen is unknown. This CDR3 comprises 13 residues. V was clipped by 3 bases and J by 7 bases, with 10 bases between them. The germline V gene encodes CDR1 KGHSH and CDR2 LQKENI. The data are from a study of resident and recirculating memory T cells in vitiligo. Study-wide context: No cells were sorted; samples were homogenized just before genomic DNA extraction.

Repertoires were generated with immunoSEQ multiplex PCR, while TCRdb's copy carries only in-frame clones and drops some. The sample shows more than 65,000 clones, roughly nine tenths of them seen only once. Patients had to be free of confetti depigmentation, indicating active vitiligo. Overall study findings and caveats: TCR sequences were not conserved across biopsy sites or patients.

The V call is TRBV18, the J call TRBJ1-5, with D unclear. This receptor was identified in a male donor with vitiligo. Sequencing input: blood. The CDR3 loop reads CASSPSPEQPQHF. Here the CDR3 DNA reads TGTGCCAGCTCACCCTCGCCAGAACAGCCCCAGCATTTT.